This T cell receptor beta chain was obtained from a study of OX40 agonist ivuxolimab in advanced cancers. Study overall: A male proportion of about 80% was recorded, with mean age around 64 years and range about 20 to 79. Three patients showed partial responses: one hepatocellular carcinoma and two cutaneous melanoma cases. The study's findings and limits: Clonal expansion from baseline to week 6 occurred in both CD4+ and CD8+ T cells. Antigen specificity remained undetermined for the expanded peripheral T cells.

Comment on this clone: Its matching antigen is unknown.

Profiling relied on immunoSEQ multiplex PCR, and the TCRdb table lists in-frame clones only, not all of them. Found here are 70,000 or so clones, roughly nine tenths of them singletons; the top ten hold roughly 9.7%. Trimming left V 1 base short and J 2 bases short, with 9 bases between. The CDR3 spans 14 residues. The V gene's germline CDR1 is MNHNS and CDR2 SASEGT. The sequence derives from an adult with an advanced solid tumor such as melanoma, head and neck, liver or kidney cancer. Sequencing was performed on CD4+ or CD8+ T cells sorted from blood, taken in a trial of the OX40 agonist ivuxolimab. V usage is TRBV6-1 and J usage is TRBJ2-7; possibly TRBD1 for D (5 bases). The CDR3 sequence is CASSEGGRAYEQYF. CDR3 DNA: TGTGCCAGCAGTGAAGGGGGCAGGGCCTACGAGCAGTACTTC.